The 27 T cell receptor beta chains given below trace back to one sample, sequenced in a study of blood T cell repertoires in COVID-19. TCRdb keeps only in-frame clones here, not all; method: immunoSEQ multiplex PCR. The sample carries about 55,000 clones, around 85% recorded once. The specimen sequenced was peripheral blood. The origin of the receptors is a human donor in a cohort sampled during active COVID-19.

This chain joins TRBV12-3 or TRBV12-4 and TRBJ1-1, with D unresolved. The CDR3 runs 13 residues. The V gene lost 1 base and the J gene lost 4 bases, with 7 bases spanning the gap. The CDR3 here is CASSLDSFTEAFF. In DNA form, the CDR3 reads TGTGCCAGCAGTTTAGACTCATTCACTGAAGCTTTCTTT.

The chain joins TRBV5-6 to TRBJ2-1; the D gene is possibly TRBD1 (5 bases). V was trimmed by 3 bases and J by 3 bases, leaving 13 bases between them. Looked up from germline, CDR1 is SGHDT and CDR2 is YYEEEE. CDR3 length: 15 amino acids. The CDR3 DNA follows: TGTGCCAGCAGCTCCCCGACAGAAAACTACAATGAGCAGTTCTTC. It specifies CASSSPTENYNEQFF.

The gene calls are TRBV7-8 and TRBJ1-1, with 7 bases that match TRBD1. V shed 5 bases, J shed 8 bases, and the junction held 14 bases outside the gene matches. CDR3 size: 15 residues. Germline CDR1 and CDR2: SGHVS and FQNEAQ. The CDR3 sequence: CASSTAHRGSEEAFF. The CDR3 coding sequence is TGTGCCAGCAGCACCGCCCACAGGGGATCGGAAGAAGCTTTCTTT. The entire variable domain, with the rest obtained from reference TRBV7-8 and TRBJ1-1, is as follows: GAGVSQSPRYKVAKRGQDVALRCDPISGHVSLFWYQQALGQGPEFLTYFQNEAQLDKSGLPSDRFFAERPEGSVSTLKIQRTQQEDSAVYLCASSTAHRGSEEAFFGQGTRLTVV.

The chain links TRBV6-1 to TRBJ1-2, with a possible D match to TRBD1 (5 bases). The CDR3 covers 17 residues. The germline CDR1 and CDR2 sequences are MNHNS and SASEGT. V lost 1 base to trimming and J lost 4 bases, with 19 bases between them. The CDR3 here is CASSEVVSGVRAYGYTF. DNA of the CDR3: TGTGCCAGCAGTGAAGTTGTTTCGGGGGTCAGGGCCTATGGCTACACCTTC.

CDR3 sequence reads: CAGRDKNTGELFF. Written as DNA, the CDR3 is TGTGCCGGCCGGGACAAGAACACCGGGGAGCTGTTTTTT. This rearrangement joins TRBV19 to TRBJ2-2; maybe TRBD1 (6 bases). CDR3 size: 13 residues. V was cut by 11 bases and J by 1 base, with 11 bases left in between. Germline lookup yields CDR1 LNHDA and CDR2 SQIVND (reference sequence).

This chain connects TRBV5-5 to TRBJ2-6; 9 bases map to TRBD2. The trim removed 0 bases at V and 0 bases at J, leaving 7 bases unmatched. This CDR3 spans 19 amino acids. Germline CDR1 and CDR2: SGHKS and YYEKEE (reference sequence). CDR3 residues: CASSLVWVAGDSGANVLTF. In nucleotides, the CDR3 is TGTGCCAGCAGCTTGGTATGGGTAGCGGGAGACTCTGGGGCCAACGTCCTGACTTTC.

V and J are TRBV4-1 and TRBJ2-3, with D maybe TRBD2 (6 bases). Trimming took off 6 bases at V and 6 bases at J, with 10 bases between the two ends. The CDR3 extends over 12 amino acids. Germline CDR1 reads MGHRA; CDR2 reads YSYEKL. The CDR3 DNA reads as TGCGCCAGCAGTGGTGGGAGGGATACGCAGTATTTT. Its translation: CASSGGRDTQYF.

The chain has TRBV2 and TRBJ1-2; 10 bases agree with TRBD1. This CDR3 spans 14 amino acids. V shed 4 bases, J shed 8 bases, and the junction held 7 bases outside the gene matches. In germline, CDR1 is SNHLY, CDR2 FYNNEI. The CDR3 sequence: CASSADRGPKGYTF. The CDR3 DNA follows: TGTGCCAGCAGTGCAGACAGGGGGCCCAAAGGCTACACCTTC. The full variable domain, rest sourced from reference TRBV2 and TRBJ1-2, is EPEVTQTPSHQVTQMGQEVILRCVPISNHLYFYWYRQILGQKVEFLVSFYNNEISEKSEIFDDQFSVERPDGSNFTLKIRSTKLEDSAMYFCASSADRGPKGYTFGSGTRLTVV.

V usage is TRBV15 and J usage is TRBJ2-7, with TRBD1 identical over 10 bases. CDR3 length: 15 amino acids. Losses at the gene ends were 1 base for V and 5 bases for J; bases not matched to a gene: 5. The germline V gene has CDR1 LNHNV and CDR2 YYDKDF (reference sequence). In DNA, the CDR3 is TGTGCCACCAGCAGAGGCGGGACAGGGGTAGACGAGCAGTACTTC. Translation gives CATSRGGTGVDEQYF.

The chain employs TRBV12-3 or TRBV12-4 and TRBJ1-5; D ambiguous. With 6 bases removed from V and 9 bases from J, the gap between germline ends came to 12 bases. This CDR3 is built from 12 residues. CDR3 coding DNA: TGTGCCAGCAGGCGGGCTCAAGGGCCCCAGCATTTT. Translating gives CASRRAQGPQHF.

This clone was recorded a few times. The V call is TRBV2, the J call TRBJ1-5; D might be TRBD1 (5 bases). V lost 10 bases, J lost 6 bases, and 16 bases lay in between. This CDR3 comprises 13 residues. Germline CDR1 reads SNHLY; CDR2 reads FYNNEI. The CDR3 here is CATSPGTLQPQHF. The CDR3 nucleotides are TGTGCCACGTCACCAGGGACTCTTCAGCCCCAGCATTTT.

The chain uses TRBV5-4 and TRBJ1-1; D remains ambiguous. CDR3 size: 12 residues. Trimming removed 4 bases at V and 2 bases at J, with 6 bases between. The germline CDR1 and CDR2 sequences are SGHNT and YYREEE (reference sequence). The CDR3 sequence is CASSRDNTEAFF. CDR3 DNA sequence: TGTGCCAGCAGCCGAGATAACACTGAAGCTTTCTTT. Supplemented by reference TRBV5-4 and TRBJ1-1, the full variable domain reads ETGVTQSPTHLIKTRGQQVTLRCSSQSGHNTVSWYQQALGQGPQFIFQYYREEENGRGNFPPRFSGLQFPNYSSELNVNALELDDSALYLCASSRDNTEAFFGQGTRLTVV.

V and J are TRBV10-3 and TRBJ2-1; 7 bases line up with TRBD2. With 10 bases clipped from V and 8 bases from J, the junction kept 14 bases outside the gene matches. Germline CDR1 is ENHRY and CDR2 is SYGVKD. The CDR3 runs to 14 residues. CDR3 in DNA: TGTGCCAGTACTAGCCGGGGGGAGAAAGATGAGCAGTTCTTC. Translated, it gives CASTSRGEKDEQFF.

The genes are TRBV10-2 and TRBJ1-1, with D unclear. The ends were cut back, 0 bases at V and 3 bases at J, with 5 bases in the middle. The CDR3 is 13 amino acids. Looked up from germline, CDR1 is WSHSY and CDR2 is SAAADI. The CDR3 bases are TGCGCCAGCAGTGAGTCTAGATACACTGAAGCTTTCTTT. Encoded protein: CASSESRYTEAFF.

The chain links TRBV12-3 or TRBV12-4 to TRBJ2-3; 7 bases agree with TRBD2. CDR3 length equals 13 residues. The ends lost 6 bases at V and 5 bases at J; junction bases unmatched: 5. CDR3 in amino acids: CASSPSGGDTQYF. The CDR3, as DNA: TGTGCCAGCAGCCCTAGCGGTGGAGATACGCAGTATTTT.

V is TRBV5-1 and J is TRBJ1-1, with TRBD1 matching 8 bases. V shed 0 bases and J 0 bases; nucleotides not matched to a gene: 1. This CDR3 region has 15 residues. Germline-derived CDR1 and CDR2 are SGHRS and YFSETQ. CDR3 protein: CASSLGDRMNTEAFF. As DNA, the CDR3 is TGCGCCAGCAGCTTGGGGGACAGGATGAACACTGAAGCTTTCTTT.

The rearrangement joins TRBV29-1 to TRBJ1-1, with 8 bases that match TRBD1. Germline V lookup: CDR1 SQVTM, CDR2 ANQGSEA. This CDR3 region has 13 residues. V shed 6 bases, J shed 0 bases, and the junction held 3 bases outside the gene matches. CDR3 sequence reads: CSVQQGVNTEAFF. The CDR3 DNA reads as TGCAGCGTACAACAGGGGGTGAACACTGAAGCTTTCTTT. The whole variable domain, filled in from reference TRBV29-1 and TRBJ1-1, reads SAVISQKPSRDICQRGTSLTIQCQVDSQVTMMFWYRQQPGQSLTLIATANQGSEATYESGFVIDKFPISRPNLTFSTLTVSNMSPEDSSIYLCSVQQGVNTEAFFGQGTRLTVV.

This clone has more than one count but fewer than ten. The V gene is TRBV7-3, the J gene TRBJ2-1, with 11 nucleotides matching TRBD2. V was pared by 3 bases and J by 9 bases, with 7 bases of the junction left unmatched. The CDR3 runs to 15 residues. In germline, CDR1 is SGHTA, CDR2 FQGTGA. The CDR3 region has the DNA TGTGCCAGCAGCTTTATTAGCGGGGGGGCCGGTGAGCAGTTCTTC. Amino acid sequence: CASSFISGGAGEQFF.

J is TRBJ2-7 and V is TRBV24-1; 7 bases are shared with TRBD1. V was clipped by 3 bases and J by 5 bases; unmatched bases: 9. Germline lookup yields CDR1 KGHDR and CDR2 SFDVKD. This CDR3 is built from 15 residues. The CDR3 loop reads CATSDPQGSGNEQYF. The CDR3 nucleotides are TGTGCCACCAGTGATCCACAGGGGTCGGGGAACGAGCAGTACTTC.

This clone is a singleton in its sample. The gene calls are TRBV6-5 and TRBJ2-7; D gene ambiguous. Germline CDR1 reads MNHEY; CDR2 reads SVGAGI. V dropped 9 bases and J dropped 2 bases, with 8 bases sitting between them. The CDR3 consists of 11 residues. This CDR3 is CASLKPYEQYF. DNA for the CDR3: TGTGCCAGTCTCAAGCCCTACGAGCAGTACTTC.

The CDR3 region has the DNA TGTGCCAGCAGCCCAGGAAGCTATGGCTACACCTTC. This encodes CASSPGSYGYTF. The rearrangement uses TRBV11-2 and TRBJ1-2; D is unclear. The CDR3 is 12 residues long. The germline gives CDR1 SGHAT, CDR2 FQNNGV. Trimming took off 5 bases at V and 4 bases at J, with 8 bases between the two ends. Complete variable domain (other parts from reference TRBV11-2 and TRBJ1-2): EAGVAQSPRYKIIEKRQSVAFWCNPISGHATLYWYQQILGQGPKLLIQFQNNGVVDDSQLPKDRFSAERLKGVDSTLKIQPAKLEDSAVYLCASSPGSYGYTFGSGTRLTVV.

The rearrangement links TRBV7-3 to TRBJ2-2, with 7 nucleotides matching TRBD2. Germline values: CDR1 SGHTA, CDR2 FQGTGA. Germline trimming cut 5 bases from V and 6 bases from J; bases unmatched to any gene: 9. CDR3 length equals 15 residues. CDR3 in DNA: TGTGCCAGCAGCACCCAGGAGCGGGGAGCCGGGGAGCTGTTTTTT. Protein product: CASSTQERGAGELFF.

This chain's CDR3 is CASSLTGGAVNTEAFF. CDR3 nucleotides: TGTGCCAGCAGCTTGACAGGGGGCGCGGTGAACACTGAAGCTTTCTTT. The chain recombines TRBV7-2 with TRBJ1-1; TRBD1 aligns across 10 bases. V trimming: 3 bases; J trimming: 0 bases; junction bases outside the gene matches: 4. This CDR3 is built from 16 residues. Germline CDR1 and CDR2: SGHTA and FQGNSA.

The chain joins TRBV12-3 or TRBV12-4 to TRBJ2-1; D remains ambiguous. The ends were cut back, 8 bases at V and 0 bases at J, with 5 bases in the middle. CDR3 length: 12 residues. The CDR3 DNA is TGTGCCAGCTGTATCTCCTACAATGAGCAGTTCTTC. This gives the protein CASCISYNEQFF.

In its sample, this clone was seen a few times. The chain carries TRBV25-1 and TRBJ2-2; 8 bases match TRBD1. V shed 1 base, J shed 5 bases, and the junction held 9 bases outside the gene matches. This CDR3 contains 17 residues. Germline CDR1 is MGHDK and CDR2 is SYGVNS. CDR3 sequence reads: CASSESPGQGRTGELFF. The DNA of the CDR3 is TGTGCCAGCAGTGAATCCCCCGGACAGGGCAGGACCGGGGAGCTGTTTTTT.

This clone came up a few times. The chain is built from TRBV6-5 and TRBJ1-1; a possible D gene is TRBD1 (6 bases). CDR3 length equals 14 residues. The germline CDR1 and CDR2 sequences are MNHEY and SVGAGI. V was shortened by 3 bases and J by 0 bases, with 8 bases between the two germline ends. As DNA, the CDR3 is TGTGCCAGCAGTTATGACAGGATGAACACTGAAGCTTTCTTT. Amino acid sequence: CASSYDRMNTEAFF.

V is TRBV6-5 and J is TRBJ1-1, with a possible D match to TRBD1 (6 bases). Germline V gives CDR1 MNHEY, CDR2 SVGAGI. Trimming shortened V by 7 bases and J by 5 bases, and 14 bases separated the two germline ends. The CDR3 totals 13 residues. CDR3: CASTDWGQTEAFF. In DNA, the CDR3 is TGTGCCAGCACCGATTGGGGGCAGACTGAAGCTTTCTTT.